This is a list of T cell receptor beta chains from one sample in a study of identical twins. From the 5' RACE reads, TCRdb called clonotypes with MiXCR, one entry per CDR3 protein. The sample contains 550,000 to 700,000 distinct CDR3 sequences, over 8.5% of which appear only once. These sequences were also reported in another study, on yellow fever vaccine responses in identical twins.

Sequenced input: PBMCs. The receptors were gathered from a woman under 30 in good health. The CDR3 runs from the conserved cysteine through the conserved F or W. The order of the fields is V gene, D gene, clone size, J gene, CDR3 DNA, CDR3 protein. A D gene is named only where the DNA matches it firmly. The size entry is marked missing in some rows and otherwise reads once, few, many or a size class.

TRBV9	.	.	TRBJ1-4	TGTGCCAGCAGCGAGGGGCAGGGGTCCGGGAATGAAAAACTGTTTTTT	CASSEGQGSGNEKLFF
TRBV9	.	few	TRBJ2-7	TGTGCCAGCAGCACCCTAGGTATGCGCGAGCAGTACTTC	CASSTLGMREQYF
TRBV14	.	.	TRBJ2-2	TGTGCCAGCAGCCAAGTGTTCGGGACAACTAACACCGGGGAGCTGTTTTTT	CASSQVFGTTNTGELFF
TRBV12-3/TRBV12-4	TRBD2	.	TRBJ2-5	TGTGCCAGCAGCCAGAGACCGGGACTAATCCAAGAGACCCAGTACTTC	CASSQRPGLIQETQYF
TRBV25-1	.	few	TRBJ1-1	TGTGCCAGCAGTGAAGAGGCAGGCATGAACACTGAAGCTTTCTTT	CASSEEAGMNTEAFF
TRBV6-1	TRBD2	.	TRBJ2-2	TGTGCCAGCAGTGCGGCTAGCGGACATACCGGGGAGCTGTTTTTT	CASSAASGHTGELFF
TRBV28	TRBD1	many	TRBJ2-1	TGTGCCAGCAGCATCCGGGACAGGGGGCCGCTTGAGCAGTTCTTC	CASSIRDRGPLEQFF
TRBV7-9	TRBD2	few	TRBJ2-7	TGTGCCAGCAGTTCACTAGCGGGAGACTACGAGCAGTACTTC	CASSSLAGDYEQYF
TRBV12-3/TRBV12-4	TRBD2	.	TRBJ2-3	TGTGCCAGCAGTTCAGCGGGAGACGGTCGGAATACGCAGTATTTT	CASSSAGDGRNTQYF
TRBV29-1	TRBD2	many	TRBJ2-1	TGCAGCATGACTAGCGGGAGTATAAATGAGCAGTTCTTC	CSMTSGSINEQFF
TRBV6-4	.	few	TRBJ2-3	TGTGCCAGCAGGATGGAATCATGGGCAGATACGCAGTATTTT	CASRMESWADTQYF
TRBV15	.	.	TRBJ1-1	TGTGCCACCAGCCCGGGGGTGTCGGCGTTTGAAGCTTTCTTT	CATSPGVSAFEAFF
TRBV7-3	TRBD2	many	TRBJ2-3	TGTGCCAGCAGCTCAGGACTAGCGGGGTTCACAGATACGCAGTATTTT	CASSSGLAGFTDTQYF
TRBV5-1	.	few	TRBJ2-3	TGCGCCAGCAGCCGGAGTATAGGATACACAGATACGCAGTATTTT	CASSRSIGYTDTQYF
TRBV20-1	TRBD1	.	TRBJ1-2	TGCAGTGCACGCCTGGGACAGGGGCATGGCTACACCTTC	CSARLGQGHGYTF
TRBV7-6	.	.	TRBJ2-3	TGTGCCAGCAGCCCAGGGGCGGGCACAGATACGCAGTATTTT	CASSPGAGTDTQYF
TRBV7-9	.	.	TRBJ1-1	TGTGCCAGCAGCACCCGGTCGGGGGCTGAAGCTTTCTTT	CASSTRSGAEAFF
TRBV18	.	.	TRBJ1-3	TGTGCCAGCTCACCGACAGCCGGACCGGGAAACACCATATATTTT	CASSPTAGPGNTIYF
TRBV5-1	.	many	TRBJ2-5	TGCGCCAGCAGCCCCGGGGACAAACGGGAGGAGACCCAGTACTTC	CASSPGDKREETQYF
TRBV9	TRBD2	.	TRBJ2-1	TGTGCCAGCAGCGTAGGGGCTAGCGGAGCCTACAATGAGCAGTTCTTC	CASSVGASGAYNEQFF
TRBV20-1	.	few	TRBJ2-1	TGCAGTGCTAGTAGTCCGGATCCATACAATGAGCAGTTCTTC	CSASSPDPYNEQFF
TRBV12-3/TRBV12-4	.	few	TRBJ2-7	TGTGCCAGCAGTTCTAACGTGAGGGGTTCCTACGAGCAGTACTTC	CASSSNVRGSYEQYF
TRBV7-8	TRBD2	.	TRBJ2-5	TGTGCCAGCAGCTTAGAGTTGGCGGGGGGGGTTGTGGAGACCCAGTACTTC	CASSLELAGGVVETQYF
TRBV12-3/TRBV12-4	.	many	TRBJ1-1	TGTGCCAGCAGTCTTAGACTAGGGGGAACTGAAGCTTTCTTT	CASSLRLGGTEAFF
TRBV28	.	few	TRBJ2-7	TGTGCCAGTGAAGCCCCGTACGTGCAGTACTTC	CASEAPYVQYF
TRBV6-1	TRBD2	.	TRBJ2-6	TGTGCCAGCAGTGAAATAGCGGGGGGCGTCGGGGCCAACGTCCTGACTTTC	CASSEIAGGVGANVLTF
TRBV18	.	few	TRBJ2-7	TGTGCCAGCTCCCCGGACTCTATGGGGCAGTACTTC	CASSPDSMGQYF
TRBV7-2	TRBD1	many	TRBJ2-5	TGTGCCAGCAGCTCGGACAGGGACCAAGAGACCCAGTACTTC	CASSSDRDQETQYF
TRBV12-3/TRBV12-4	TRBD1	many	TRBJ2-3	TGTGCCAGCAGCCAAAGACAGGGGGACACAGATACGCAGTATTTT	CASSQRQGDTDTQYF
TRBV6-2/TRBV6-3	TRBD1	.	TRBJ2-7	TGTGCCAGCAGAGATCCGGGACAGATATACGAGCAGTACTTC	CASRDPGQIYEQYF
TRBV20-1	.	many	TRBJ2-1	TGCAGTGCTAGGATAGTGTACGGAAAGTACAATGAGCAGTTCTTC	CSARIVYGKYNEQFF
TRBV7-2	.	.	TRBJ1-1	TGTGCCAGCAGCTTAAATGGGGTCAGGGGAGACACTGAAGCTTTCTTT	CASSLNGVRGDTEAFF
TRBV4-1	TRBD1	.	TRBJ1-2	TGCGCCAGCAGCCAAGTGGAGACAGGGGACGGCTACACCTTC	CASSQVETGDGYTF
TRBV20-1	.	.	TRBJ2-1	TGCAGTGCTAGAGTAGACCCGGCTTCCTACAATGAGCAGTTCTTC	CSARVDPASYNEQFF
TRBV4-1	.	few	TRBJ2-2	TGCGCCAGCAGCCAATTGGGTGGACAGTCCAACGGGGAGCTGTTTTTT	CASSQLGGQSNGELFF
TRBV12-3/TRBV12-4	.	few	TRBJ2-5	TGTGCCAGCAGTTTAACAGAGATGCAAGAGACCCAGTACTTC	CASSLTEMQETQYF
TRBV5-1	TRBD1	.	TRBJ2-5	TGCGCCAGCAGCTTACCCACCGGGACAGGGTTCCAAGAGACCCAGTACTTC	CASSLPTGTGFQETQYF
TRBV2	.	.	TRBJ2-1	TGTGCCAGCAGTGTTTCGCCGACCTACAATGAGCAGTTCTTC	CASSVSPTYNEQFF
TRBV4-3	.	.	TRBJ1-2	TGCGCCAGCAGCCAAGCTCCGACCAACTATGGCTACACCTTC	CASSQAPTNYGYTF
TRBV18	.	.	TRBJ2-7	TGTGCCAGCTCAATTTCCAGCTCCTACGAGCAGTACTTC	CASSISSSYEQYF
TRBV6-1	.	many	TRBJ2-2	TGTGCCAGCAGGACCGAAGGGGAGAACACCGGGGAGCTGTTTTTT	CASRTEGENTGELFF
TRBV12-3/TRBV12-4	.	.	TRBJ2-3	TGTGCCAGCAGTTACCAGCGGGGCACAGATACGCAGTATTTT	CASSYQRGTDTQYF
TRBV11-2	TRBD1	few	TRBJ1-3	TGTGCCAGCAGTTCCGACAGGGGAATCGGAAACACCATATATTTT	CASSSDRGIGNTIYF
TRBV27	TRBD2	few	TRBJ2-3	TGTGCCACCGCCTTGGCATTAGCGGGAGGTGGTCCAGATACGCAGTATTTT	CATALALAGGGPDTQYF
TRBV7-9	.	few	TRBJ1-4	TGTGCCAGCAGCTTAGGAGGGGCTGCAACTAATGAAAAACTGTTTTTT	CASSLGGAATNEKLFF
TRBV7-3	.	.	TRBJ1-1	TGTGCCAGCAGCCTCTTCGAGACTGAAGCTTTCTTT	CASSLFETEAFF
TRBV7-9	.	few	TRBJ2-3	TGTGCCAGCAGCACCCGCCGGGACCCCTACACAGATACGCAGTATTTT	CASSTRRDPYTDTQYF
TRBV28	.	.	TRBJ2-3	TGTGCCAGCACTCAACCCGAACACCATACGCAGTATTTT	CASTQPEHHTQYF
TRBV29-1	.	many	TRBJ2-7	TGCAGCGTTGTTTTTGCCTTTACGGCCTACGAGCAGTACTTC	CSVVFAFTAYEQYF
TRBV5-1	.	.	TRBJ2-5	TGCGCCAGCAGCTTGAGTGGACCCCTATCACAAGAGACCCAGTACTTC	CASSLSGPLSQETQYF
TRBV24-1	.	many	TRBJ2-1	TGTGCCACCAGTGATTTGCCTTTGGCGGGACGGTACAATGAGCAGTTCTTC	CATSDLPLAGRYNEQFF
TRBV5-6	TRBD1	few	TRBJ2-1	TGTGCCAGCAGCTCGGTTCTTGGGACAGGTTCGTTCTCATACAATGAGCAGTTCTTC	CASSSVLGTGSFSYNEQFF
TRBV4-2	TRBD2	.	TRBJ2-5	TGTGCCAGCAGCCAATCGGACGGCGGGAGCCAAGAGACCCAGTACTTC	CASSQSDGGSQETQYF
TRBV20-1	.	few	TRBJ2-1	TGCAGTGCCAGTCTCTATAGCGGACTTTCTTCCTATTACAATGAGCAGTTCTTC	CSASLYSGLSSYYNEQFF
TRBV5-1	.	many	TRBJ2-2	TGCGCCAGCAGCTTGGACAGGGTAACCGGGGAGCTGTTTTTT	CASSLDRVTGELFF